A selection of T cell receptor beta chains follows, all from one sample in a study of T cells in Graves' hyperthyroidism and ophthalmopathy. A single record per CDR3 protein comes from TCRdb applying MiXCR to the multiplex PCR reads. The sample records around 300,000 distinct CDR3 sequences, 14% being singletons. Sequenced sample: blood. Source of these receptors: a woman aged 25 to 39 with Graves' hyperthyroidism. Both conserved end residues are part of each CDR3. The D gene is left open where the match is weak. Clone size appears in some rows only: once, few, many, or a class for an expanded clone.

>15|many|TRBV2|TRBD2|TRBJ2-1
TGTGCCAGCAGTTCCGGGACTATTTCCTACAATGAGCAGTTCTTC
CASSSGTISYNEQFF
>14|few|TRBV9|NA|TRBJ1-4
TGTGCCAGCAGCCCCGGGGGGGACGATGAAAAACTGTTTTTT
CASSPGGDDEKLFF
>12|many|TRBV7-2|TRBD2|TRBJ2-3
TGTGCCAGCAGCTTACTAGCGGCTACGCAGTATTTT
CASSLLAATQYF
>14|many|TRBV2|NA|TRBJ1-4
TGTGCCAGCAGTGTTTACCGGGGATACGAAAAACTGTTTTTT
CASSVYRGYEKLFF
>14|many|TRBV20-1|TRBD2|TRBJ2-1
TGCAGTGCTGGGGACTATTCGGCCTACAATGAGCAGTTCTTC
CSAGDYSAYNEQFF
>16|few|TRBV20-1|TRBD2|TRBJ2-7
TGCAGTGCTAGAGGCACCAGGACTAGCGGAAACTACGAGCAGTACTTC
CSARGTRTSGNYEQYF
>14|many|TRBV6-2/TRBV6-3|NA|TRBJ2-5
TGTGCCAGCAAGTCTTGGAGCGGACAAGAGACCCAGTACTTC
CASKSWSGQETQYF
>15|few|TRBV4-1|NA|TRBJ2-7
TGCGCCAGCAGCCAACAGCACAGTAGCTCCTACGAGCAGTACTTC
CASSQQHSSSYEQYF
>15|few|TRBV3-1|NA|TRBJ2-4
TGTGCCAGCAGCGGGGGACAAATAGCCAAAAACATTCAGTACTTC
CASSGGQIAKNIQYF
>14|NA|TRBV7-8|NA|TRBJ1-3
TGTGCCATAGGCGGCAGCACCACTGGAAACACCATATATTTT
CAIGGSTTGNTIYF
>14|few|TRBV25-1|NA|TRBJ2-1
TGTGCCAGCAGTGTGTTTAGCTCCTACAATGAGCAGTTCTTC
CASSVFSSYNEQFF
>16|few|TRBV11-3|TRBD1|TRBJ2-7
TGTGCCAGCAGCCCTTCGTGGGACAGGGGTTCCTACGAGCAGTACTTC
CASSPSWDRGSYEQYF
>15|NA|TRBV5-1|TRBD1|TRBJ2-1
TGCGCCAGCAGCTCCCACAGGGGGCGGTACGATGAGCAGTTCTTC
CASSSHRGRYDEQFF
>14|many|TRBV6-1|NA|TRBJ1-1
TGTGCCAGCAGCCGGAAGGGGGGCGAGGCTGAAGCTTTCTTT
CASSRKGGEAEAFF
>16|many|TRBV28|TRBD1|TRBJ1-5
TGTGCCAGCAGCCGAGAACAGGGGGCGGCGGCTCAGCCCCAGCATTTT
CASSREQGAAAQPQHF
>16|NA|TRBV3-1|NA|TRBJ2-3
TGTGCCAGCAGCCCCCGAGTTGCGGAGAGCACAGATACGCAGTATTTT
CASSPRVAESTDTQYF
>14|many|TRBV6-1|NA|TRBJ1-1
TGTGCCAGCAGGGAAAATAGGATGAACACTGAAGCTTTCTTT
CASRENRMNTEAFF
>15|many|TRBV7-7|TRBD1|TRBJ2-3
TGTGCTAGCAGCTTGCTGGGACAGTTGACAGATACGCAGTATTTT
CASSLLGQLTDTQYF
>11|many|TRBV20-1|NA|TRBJ2-1
TGCAGCCCAGACTCCTACAATGAGCAGTTCTTC
CSPDSYNEQFF
>14|NA|TRBV4-3|NA|TRBJ2-2
TGCGCCAGCAGCCAAGTATCCAACACCGGGGAGCTGTTTTTT
CASSQVSNTGELFF
>13|NA|TRBV7-6|TRBD1|TRBJ2-5
TGTGCCAGCAGCCAGAGACAGGGGGAGACCCAGTACTTC
CASSQRQGETQYF
>12|few|TRBV6-2/TRBV6-3|NA|TRBJ2-6
TGTGCCAGCAGTTACTCATTCCCCGTCCTGACCTTC
CASSYSFPVLTF
>12|NA|TRBV12-3/TRBV12-4|NA|TRBJ1-3
TGTGCCAGCAGTTTGGGGGGCAGTAAAATAAATTTT
CASSLGGSKINF
>14|NA|TRBV3-1|NA|TRBJ2-7
TGTGCCAGCAGCCACGGACTGGGGGGCTACGAGCAGTACTTC
CASSHGLGGYEQYF
>15|few|TRBV6-1|TRBD2|TRBJ2-1
TGTGCCAGCTGGGATCTAGCGGGAGGATACCATGAGCAGTTCTTC
CASWDLAGGYHEQFF
>16|many|TRBV27|TRBD2|TRBJ2-7
TGTGCCAGCAGTAAGGGACTAGCGGGAGTGCCGGGAGAGCAGTACTTC
CASSKGLAGVPGEQYF
>15|many|TRBV20-1|NA|TRBJ1-1
TGCAGTGCTAGAGCCATACAGGACCCTAACACTGAAGCTTTCTTT
CSARAIQDPNTEAFF
>14|many|TRBV19|TRBD1|TRBJ1-1
TGTGCCAGTAGCCCGACAGGGGGCGTCACTGAAGCTTTCTTT
CASSPTGGVTEAFF
>16|many|TRBV12-3/TRBV12-4|TRBD1|TRBJ2-1
TGTGCCAGCAACCGTGAGGGGGACAGGGGGTACACTGAGCAGTTCTTC
CASNREGDRGYTEQFF
>13|many|TRBV20-1|NA|TRBJ1-2
TGCAGTGCGAAGGGCCTAGCTAACTATGGCTACACCTTC
CSAKGLANYGYTF
>12|many|TRBV28|TRBD1|TRBJ1-1
TGTGCCAGCAGTTCCAGGGGGACAGAAGCTTTCTTT
CASSSRGTEAFF
>11|few|TRBV12-3/TRBV12-4|NA|TRBJ2-1
TGTGCCAGCAGTATTAGCAATGAGCAGTTCTTC
CASSISNEQFF
>14|few|TRBV12-3/TRBV12-4|TRBD2|TRBJ2-1
TGTGCCTTTAGGGGACTAGCGGGAGGCGTTGAGCAGTTCTTC
CAFRGLAGGVEQFF
>15|few|TRBV7-2|TRBD1|TRBJ2-5
TGTGCCAGCAGCTTAGACAGGGGACGACAAGAGACCCAGTACTTC
CASSLDRGRQETQYF
>16|NA|TRBV4-2|NA|TRBJ2-7
TGTGCCAGCAGCCAAGAATTGGGGCAGGGCTCCTACGAGCAGTACTTC
CASSQELGQGSYEQYF
>14|many|TRBV7-2|TRBD1|TRBJ2-7
TGTGCCAGCAGCAAAACCCAGGGGGCATACGAGCAGTACTTC
CASSKTQGAYEQYF
>14|few|TRBV7-2|TRBD1|TRBJ2-7
TGTGCCAGCAGCTACAGGGGCTCCATCTACGAGCAGTACTTC
CASSYRGSIYEQYF
>15|many|TRBV7-3|NA|TRBJ2-1
TGTGCCAGCAGCCCCTCTAGGACGGAGTGGGGAGAGCAGTTCTTC
CASSPSRTEWGEQFF
>14|many|TRBV2|NA|TRBJ2-3
TGTGCCAGCACTGACCCTTTCCTTGCAGATACGCAGTATTTT
CASTDPFLADTQYF
>18|many|TRBV29-1|NA|TRBJ1-5
TGCAGCGTTGTACTGGCCGCGGGGGGCGCGAAGAGCAATCAGCCCCAGCATTTT
CSVVLAAGGAKSNQPQHF
>12|NA|TRBV9|NA|TRBJ2-2
TGTGCCAGCAGCGGGTTTACCGGGGAGCTGTTTTTT
CASSGFTGELFF
>15|many|TRBV12-3/TRBV12-4|NA|TRBJ1-1
TGTGCCAGCAGTCGTACGGCCATCCTCCGGCCTGAAGCTTTCTTT
CASSRTAILRPEAFF
>15|few|TRBV19|NA|TRBJ2-3
TGTGCCAGTAGTACAGCCCAGGGAGCCACAGATACGCAGTATTTT
CASSTAQGATDTQYF
>15|many|TRBV19|NA|TRBJ1-5
TGTGCCAGTAGTAAGGCCACAGCTGACTATCAGCCCCAGCATTTT
CASSKATADYQPQHF
>14|many|TRBV20-1|TRBD2|TRBJ2-3
TGCAGTGCCCGCCACGGGGGGTATGCAGATACGCAGTATTTT
CSARHGGYADTQYF
>16|NA|TRBV11-1|NA|TRBJ2-7
TGTGCCAGCAGCCTAGGGGCCAGGACCCCGACCTACGAGCAGTACTTC
CASSLGARTPTYEQYF
>17|many|TRBV28|NA|TRBJ1-4
TGTGCCAGCAGTTTGTCTGGGGGGTCCTCCTTTAATGAAAAACTGTTTTTT
CASSLSGGSSFNEKLFF